This T cell receptor (beta chain) was sequenced for a study of T cell responses to AZD1222 COVID-19 vaccine. Study results and limitations: White British people made up most donors, females outnumbered males, and clonal diversity was possibly underestimated. Spike-specific TCR breadth and depth went up after people got two AZD1222 doses.

The germline gives CDR1 PRHDT, CDR2 FYEKMQ (reference sequence). The ends were cut back, 0 bases at V and 2 bases at J, with 8 bases in the middle. The CDR3 has 15 amino acids. TCRdb's copy holds only in-frame clones and misses some; the assay was immunoSEQ multiplex PCR. In the table there are nearly 110,000 clones, just over 90% of which are singletons. With respect to this clone: Its antigen is unidentified.

V usage is TRBV13 and J usage is TRBJ1-3; D remains ambiguous. Sequenced material: peripheral blood, taken 28 days after the second AZD1222 dose. This receptor was taken from an adult who received the AZD1222 COVID-19 vaccine. In DNA, the CDR3 is TGTGCCAGCAGCTTAGGCCCCGTAGCTGGAAACACCATATATTTT. It is translated as CASSLGPVAGNTIYF.